Below, one T cell receptor (beta chain) is given with its context. Its antigen is unidentified. This CDR3 comprises 15 residues. Per the germline V gene, CDR1 is ENHRY and CDR2 is SYGVKD. V shed 10 bases, J shed 5 bases, and the junction held 10 bases outside the gene matches. This entry belongs to a study of CD8+CD57+ T cells in acquired aplastic anemia. The study, taken as a whole, reports: Between patients and controls, CD8+ Simpson's diversity did not vary significantly.

Investigators profiled TCR beta VDJ and CDR3 from genomic DNA template. TCRdb reprocessed the reads via MiXCR and lists one record per CDR3 protein. The data show roughly 130,000 distinct CDR3 sequences, around 46% seen once. The chain is built from TRBV10-3 and TRBJ2-2; 10 bases fit TRBD2. Sequenced input: sorted CD4+, CD8+, or CD8+CD57+ T cells (not recorded which) from PBMCs. The receptor was derived from a human donor in good health, serving as a control. CDR3 nucleotide sequence: TGTGCCACTACCCTAGCGGGGGCCGGAACCGGGGAGCTGTTTTTT. Encoded protein: CATTLAGAGTGELFF.